This record looks at one T cell receptor (beta chain) sequence and its context. Its antigen is not identified. The data belong to a study of T-cell memory formation after mild COVID-19. At the level of the study: Clustering of TCRs was largely donor specific. Whole-study findings and limits: The second-wave clones peaking on day 37 were not confirmed as SARS-CoV-2-specific. A second wave expanding day 15 to 37 was CD4+-biased; contracting clones were balanced. Shrinking CD4+ clones resided mostly in CM and EM, and CD8+ ones in EMRA.

TCRdb reprocessed the 5' RACE reads via MiXCR and lists one record per CDR3 protein. The sample yields approximately 170,000 distinct CDR3 sequences, roughly 13% seen once. The TCR sequence derives from a man younger than 35 who had mild COVID-19 (a few samples of this study predate the infection). Cell type and time point are not known. The sample consisted of PBMCs or a T cell subset sorted from them (not recorded which).

CDR3 DNA sequence: TGCAGTGCTACCGGCCACCCTAGCGGGGGACTAGATACGCAGTATTTT. This codes for CSATGHPSGGLDTQYF. This chain connects TRBV20-1 to TRBJ2-3; 10 bases align to TRBD2. The CDR3 is made up of 16 amino acids. In germline, CDR1 is DFQATT, CDR2 SNEGSKA (reference sequence). V shed 4 bases, J shed 5 bases, and the junction held 12 bases outside the gene matches.